The following is a TCR beta chain sequence with its context. No cognate antigen has been identified for it. To prepare the library, the immunoSEQ multiplex PCR assay was applied. The multiplex PCR relied on a mix of 60 forward primers for TCR Vbeta segments and 13 reverse primers for TCR Jbeta segments. A multiplex PCR assay on genomic DNA amplified the CDR3 region of rearranged TCR beta genes. The Illumina HiSeq System was used to sequence the amplified TCR beta libraries as 87-base-pair reads. The paper's data handling went like this. In a later analysis, some 80 million unique TCR beta chains were counted across the roughly 610 repertoires, and roughly 11 million of these chains were shared by at least two donors. Raw reads were error-corrected and collapsed into unique sequences with a nearest-neighbor algorithm that merged closely related sequences to remove PCR and sequencing errors. Alignment of CDR3 sequences to IMGT reference sequences was used to assign V, D and J gene segments. For a sequence to be retained, a match of at least six nucleotides to both a V gene segment and a J gene segment was required. Rearrangements were classified as productive when the CDR3 lacked stop codons and remained in frame with V and J, and all other rearrangements were classified as non-productive. Following IMGT convention, CDR3 was defined as the stretch from the second conserved V-encoded cysteine to the conserved J-encoded phenylalanine. The earlier analysis of 500 to 650 of the donors excluded any sequence lacking an unambiguous match to a single V gene segment. In an earlier analysis of some 590 of the donors, V segments were called functional above 56.7% productive rearrangements and were called segregating when the between-donor standard deviation exceeded 5%. A statistical classification framework was built to diagnose cytomegalovirus status from the catalog of TCR beta chain sequences. In a later analysis, TCR nucleotide sequences were compared against IMGT/GENE-DB human TR gene sequences so that V and J genes could be assigned. Using the TCRdist pipeline, a later analysis assigned CDR3 sequences along with most-parsimonious VDJ recombination scenarios. In a later analysis, every TCR beta chain was defined by the combination of its CDR3 amino acid sequence and its V-gene family, and reads without a unique V-gene family were dropped. A later analysis removed roughly 590 highly shared, low-generation-probability nucleotide sequences to deal with suspected cross-contamination and a sequencing artifact. In a later analysis, a clonal expansion index was calculated for each public chain from normalized within-repertoire ranks of inferred template counts. In a later analysis, generation probabilities were computed using a VDJ recombination model fitted to out-of-frame rearrangements, and the results were checked against IGoR. Hypergeometric tests were used in a later analysis to score TCR-TCR, TCR-HLA and TCR-CMV co-occurrence, with a repertoire-size bias correction applied to the TCR pairs. To estimate false discovery rates, a later analysis permuted the HLA or CMV assignments 20 times. A later analysis grouped co-occurring TCRs with DBSCAN, adding TCRdist sequence similarity when clustering within HLA-allele-positive subsets. Repertoires with fewer than 30,000 or more than 120,000 public chains were left out of co-occurrence clustering, as were five repertoires with anomalous nucleotide sharing. Held by TCRdb, this immuneACCESS table contains in-frame sequences only and omits some clones. Under half of the omission traces to an unresolved V gene where checked; the cause of the rest is unknown. V, J and clone size were drawn from that table, and D and trimming were deduced from the DNA. The sample's own table lists roughly 88,000 clones. The ten largest clonotypes hold 15% of the sample.

The sample comes from a study of cytomegalovirus exposure and HLA in healthy donors (dated by TCRdb to the late 2010s). Turning to the overall study: An earlier analysis of approximately 640 of the donors reported about 250 Gb of sequence data and more than 90 million unique TCR beta sequences from about 179 million T cells. An early release that covered fewer than 800 HLA-typed donors contained about 290 gigabases of sequencing data and 70 million to 100 million unique TCR sequences. Of the 300 to 400 genotyped donors, around 81% fell in the genetic ancestry cluster associated with self-reported Caucasian donors. The study aimed to test whether cataloging public T cell receptors could reveal signatures of past pathogen exposure. Using immunosequencing, the study profiled T cell repertoires from roughly 650 subjects and related those repertoires to cytomegalovirus serostatus. A separate validation cohort of about 110 different subjects was used in addition to the 666-subject first cohort. High-throughput TCR immunosequencing, statistical association of individual TCRs with disease status, and machine learning were combined to predict cytomegalovirus infection status. To study patterns of TCR occurrence, a later analysis re-analyzed previously published TCR beta repertoires from 700 or so donors and added high-resolution HLA genotyping. The later analysis used no new phenotypic data to find candidate immune exposures, relying instead on TCR beta sequences and their occurrence across donors. To decide whether each TCR beta V gene segment behaved as functional or pseudogenic, an earlier analysis of several hundred of the donors relied on high-throughput TCR beta sequencing. Alongside the repertoire data, information on donor age, sex, ethnicity and CMV serostatus was compiled. A later genetic analysis took genome-wide SNP genotypes for about three fifths of the roughly 700 donors and used that subset as a discovery cohort. All discovery cohort repertoires had been generated using a single sequencing platform. Both class I and class II loci were covered by HLA typing, at four-digit resolution. Typing coverage varied by locus: roughly 629-630 donors for A, B, C, DRB1 and DQB1; more than 500 for DQA1; about 590 for DPA1; around 450 for DPB1. About 5 DR-DQ haplotypes were handled as single units for association and clustering, since linkage in the cohort was strong. Across roughly 420 genotyped donors of the cohort, an average of roughly 230,000 unique TCR beta nucleotide sequences per donor were sequenced, and roughly 18% of those sequences were non-productive. Paper-wide results and their limitations: When HLA alleles, especially DR and DQ, strongly co-occurred, TCR associations were difficult to assign to individual alleles. The study gave a list of 150 to 200 TCR beta chains associated with cytomegalovirus. Presence/absence analyses assumed roughly uniform sequencing depth across donors, an assumption that may not hold. Because HLA typing was missing for some donors at each locus, association tests included only the typed subset. In this cohort, only TCR beta chains were sequenced, and detectable features were limited by the absence of alpha or paired-chain data. Over 15 rarely observed V segments, including chromosome 9 orphons, were excluded from the earlier analysis of a few hundred of the donors because counts were too low. A later genetic analysis reported fewer N-insertions in productive TCRs among donors in an Asian-associated ancestry cluster than the roughly 700-donor mean. At a false discovery rate of 0.05, a later analysis linked around 17,000 TCR beta sequences to specific HLA alleles. The classifier was reported to diagnose cytomegalovirus status with high specificity and sensitivity in both the original cohort and the validation cohort. A further reported finding was that TCR beta sequences accurately predicted the HLA-A and HLA-B alleles for most subjects in the first cohort. A few of the identified cytomegalovirus-associated TCR beta chains were confirmed in vitro to be specific for cytomegalovirus antigens. In a later analysis, most CMV-associated TCR beta chains were found to appear HLA-restricted, with HLA associations seemingly driven largely by CMV exposure. Most TCR sequences were seen in very few donors, while some public TCRs were found in many individuals. In an earlier analysis of approximately 590 of the donors, most TCR beta V segments were observed in productive rearrangements about 87% or about 30% of the time, broadly matching IMGT annotations. Compared with equally common non-associated chains, HLA-associated TCR beta chains in a later analysis were more clonally expanded and had lower generation probabilities. Correlated functional status among segregating V segments might reflect linkage disequilibrium, but an unknown experimental factor could not be ruled out. It was suggested by the authors that the approach could potentially be generalized to other disease states and immunological phenotypes. In a later analysis, TCR association rates were found to vary across HLA loci, with the most associated TCRs seen for DRB1 alleles and the fewest for HLA-C alleles. V-gene and J-gene trimming of TCR beta chains was associated with a missense DCLRE1C variant in a later genetic analysis, and the association was replicated in an independent cohort. The only immune exposure information available for the cohort was CMV serostatus. According to a later analysis, parvovirus B19, influenza, CMV and Epstein-Barr virus appeared linked to several top co-occurrence clusters. A cluster of highly shared sequence variants was judged likely to be a technical artifact of the sequencing pipeline.

The cohort comprised some 730 healthy bone marrow donors. All cohort members were sampled while nominally healthy, although unrecorded immune exposures were likely present. The donor tested CMV seropositive, placing the donor among the 289 seropositive members of the cohort. Each donor provided a peripheral blood sample, and peripheral blood mononuclear cells were used for TCR beta sequencing. Genomic DNA extraction from the blood cell samples was performed with the Qiagen DNeasy Blood Extraction Kit. This clonotype was obtained from a man aged 50-59 years in good health and CMV-seropositive. Sequenced input: PBMCs.

The DNA sequence is given as TGCGCCAGCAGTGAGTCCGGTAGAGCGGTCGCTTTCTTT. Translated, it reads CASSESGRAVAFF. The sequence links TRBV10-1 to TRBJ1-1, with the D gene not clear enough to name. The CDR3 runs 13 residues from the cysteine to the phenylalanine. Kept here is only the CDR3 DNA, which spans 39 bases and is read in frame from base 1. V is reduced by 0 bases and J by 11 bases, leaving a spacing of 13 bases between them. Via the germline V gene (reference sequence), CDR1 is WNHNN and CDR2 SYGVQD.